Each of the 9 T cell receptor beta chains below was sequenced from the same sample in a study of metastatic and nonmetastatic thyroid tumors (dated by TCRdb to 2018 to 2021). Libraries were constructed by PCR. These reads were obtained on an Illumina HiSeq 4000. TCRdb ran its own pipeline on the public reads, namely fastp trimming at Q25 and MiXCR clone calling, and kept in-frame beta chains. The sample records approximately 79,000 clones, over 8.5% of which are singletons. The biggest ten clones account for around 9.2% of the sample. Before undergoing thyroid surgery, none of the patients had been given any kind of treatment. The sample taken for sequencing was blood. These receptors were collected from a female donor with papillary thyroid cancer or a benign thyroid nodule (not recorded which). Some clones in this sample may be carry-over from other donors' samples.

This clone was recorded at least ten times. The V and J genes are TRBV7-9 and TRBJ2-7, with D perhaps matching TRBD1 or TRBD2 (6 bases each). Germline V gives CDR1 SEHNR, CDR2 FQNEAQ (reference sequence). V gave up 5 bases and J gave up 7 bases, with 21 bases separating them. The CDR3 length is 15 residues. The CDR3 DNA is TGTGCCAGCAGCGTTCCAGGGGTCCTAGGGGGGGAGCAGTACTTC. Protein sequence: CASSVPGVLGGEQYF.

This clone was picked up many times. This chain uses TRBV27 with TRBJ1-2; D call uncertain. The CDR3 loop spans 13 amino acids. Trimming left V 4 bases short and J 3 bases short, with 9 bases between. Germline V gives CDR1 MNHEY, CDR2 SMNVEV (reference sequence). Here the CDR3 DNA reads TGTGCCAGCAGTTCAGACAAGGACTATGGCTACACCTTC. Protein: CASSSDKDYGYTF.

This clone occurred many times. J is TRBJ1-6 and V is TRBV28; possible D gene TRBD1, 5 bases. CDR1 is MDHEN and CDR2 is SYDVKM in the germline V gene. The CDR3 length is 17 residues. Trimming cost V 5 bases and J 7 bases, with 21 bases left between them. CDR3 in amino acids: CASSPPALGEENSPLHF. DNA of the CDR3: TGTGCCAGCAGTCCACCCGCGCTGGGGGAGGAAAATTCACCCCTCCACTTT. Using reference TRBV28 and TRBJ1-6 for the parts outside the CDR3, the full variable domain is DVKVTQSSRYLVKRTGEKVFLECVQDMDHENMFWYRQDPGLGLRLIYFSYDVKMKEKGDIPEGYSVSREKKERFSLILESASTNQTSMYLCASSPPALGEENSPLHFGNGTRLTVT.

There are many counts of this clone. The V and J genes are TRBV13 and TRBJ2-5; 10 bases agree with TRBD2. The CDR3 consists of 14 residues. Germline trimming cut 5 bases from V and 4 bases from J; bases unmatched to any gene: 4. Germline V gives CDR1 PRHDT, CDR2 FYEKMQ (reference sequence). The chain's CDR3 is CASSPSSGGETQYF. The DNA for the CDR3 is TGTGCCAGCAGCCCCTCTAGCGGGGGAGAGACCCAGTACTTC. Based on the CDR3 plus reference TRBV13 and TRBJ2-5, the full variable domain is AAGVIQSPRHLIKEKRETATLKCYPIPRHDTVYWYQQGPGQDPQFLISFYEKMQSDKGSIPDRFSAQQFSDYHSELNMSSLELGDSALYFCASSPSSGGETQYFGPGTRLLVL.

This clone was picked up many times. The gene calls are TRBV28 and TRBJ2-7; D possibly corresponds to TRBD1 (5 bases). This CDR3 comprises 12 residues. The V end was cut by 3 bases, the J end by 6 bases, with 9 bases between. CDR1 and CDR2 (germline): MDHEN, SYDVKM. In DNA, the CDR3 is TGTGCCAGCAGTTTGGGGCTGTCCGAGCAGTACTTC. It is translated as CASSLGLSEQYF.

The chain carries TRBV3-1 and TRBJ2-3, with unresolved D. The CDR3 consists of 16 residues. Trimming removed 1 base from V and 5 bases from J, with 16 bases in between. CDR1 is LGHDT, CDR2 YNNKEL, per germline (reference sequence). The CDR3 sequence: CASSQGLGRVGDTQYF. The CDR3 DNA reads TGTGCCAGCAGCCAAGGGCTTGGTAGGGTGGGAGATACGCAGTATTTT.

This clone has at least ten counts. This chain joins TRBV20-1 and TRBJ1-1, with D unclear. Trimming removed 6 bases at V and 1 base at J, with 21 bases between. This CDR3 has 16 residues. Germline CDR1 is DFQATT and CDR2 is SNEGSKA (reference sequence). The CDR3 sequence is CSATIQGRTPNTEAFF. CDR3 sequence (DNA): TGCAGTGCCACCATACAAGGCAGGACCCCGAACACTGAAGCTTTCTTT.

This clone showed up many times. The sample carries other DNA sequences with the same CDR3. The V gene is TRBV6-1, the J gene TRBJ2-5, with 13 bases fitting TRBD2. V was pared by 7 bases and J by 4 bases, with 6 bases of the junction left unmatched. Germline CDR1 is MNHNS and CDR2 is SASEGT. CDR3 length: 15 amino acids. DNA for the CDR3: TGTGCCAGCATTGGACTAGCGGGGGCCGGAGAGACCCAGTACTTC. Protein sequence: CASIGLAGAGETQYF.

The sample holds many counts of this clone. The CDR3 spells CASGQETQYF. The CDR3 coding sequence is TGTGCCAGCGGCCAAGAGACCCAGTACTTC. V usage is TRBV6-2 or TRBV6-3 and J usage is TRBJ2-5; no reliable D call. The length of the CDR3 is 10 residues. The V gene's germline CDR1 is MNHEY and CDR2 SVGEGT. The V end lost 8 bases, the J end lost 1 base, and 2 bases lay between the germline ends.